These 32 T cell receptor beta chains were sequenced from one sample in a study of blood T cell repertoires in COVID-19. Clones were sequenced by immunoSEQ multiplex PCR, and TCRdb holds only the in-frame ones, with some missing. The sample lists about 180,000 clones; about 82% were seen once. The sample consisted of PBMCs or T cells enriched from blood (not recorded which). The receptors were gathered from a woman aged 25-40 years who had recovered from COVID-19.

The chain recombines TRBV19 with TRBJ2-5, with D perhaps matching TRBD1 (7 bases). This CDR3 has 13 amino acids. Per germline, CDR1 LNHDA and CDR2 SQIVND (reference sequence). The V and J ends lost 8 bases and 4 bases respectively, with 14 bases between them. The CDR3 loop reads CASAGTATETQYF. DNA for the CDR3: TGTGCCAGTGCGGGGACAGCAACAGAGACCCAGTACTTC.

The chain is built from TRBV19 and TRBJ1-1, with TRBD1 identical over 9 bases. Per the germline V gene, CDR1 is LNHDA and CDR2 is SQIVND (reference sequence). After removal of 7 bases from V and 3 bases from J, the junction contained 9 bases not matched to a gene. This CDR3 comprises 15 residues. The CDR3 sequence: CASTQWTGEDTEAFF. CDR3 coding DNA: TGTGCCAGTACCCAATGGACAGGGGAGGACACTGAAGCTTTCTTT.

This clone was detected once. This chain uses TRBV7-7 with TRBJ2-1; TRBD1 matches 9 bases. V shed 1 base and J 8 bases; nucleotides not matched to a gene: 6. From germline, CDR1 is SSHAT and CDR2 FNYEAQ (reference sequence). This CDR3 has 15 residues. The CDR3 DNA is TGTGCCAGCAGCTTAGGACAGGGGGAATATCATGAGCAGTTCTTC. It is translated as CASSLGQGEYHEQFF.

In this sample, this clone turned up once. The CDR3 here is CASSSGSFEKLFF. In DNA, the CDR3 is TGTGCCAGCAGCTCCGGGAGTTTTGAAAAACTGTTTTTT. This sequence joins TRBV5-6 and TRBJ1-4; D gene unclear. Deletions cut 3 bases from V and 7 bases from J, with 10 bases between. The CDR3 has 13 amino acids. From germline, CDR1 is SGHDT and CDR2 YYEEEE.

The chain recombines TRBV6-5 with TRBJ2-1; 8 nucleotides line up with TRBD1. J was trimmed by 5 bases and V by 7 bases; bases with no gene match: 4. CDR3 length equals 13 residues. Germline loops: CDR1 MNHEY, CDR2 SVGAGI. The CDR3 DNA reads TGTGCCAGCACCACAGGGGGTAACAATGAGCAGTTCTTC. Translating gives CASTTGGNNEQFF.

This chain uses TRBV28 with TRBJ2-2, with 10 bases fitting TRBD1. The CDR3 length is 17 residues. Germline assignment: CDR1 MDHEN and CDR2 SYDVKM. Losses at the gene ends were 5 bases for V and 7 bases for J; bases not matched to a gene: 13. The CDR3 loop is CASSIGDRGLGNGELFF. Written as DNA, the CDR3 is TGTGCCAGCAGTATTGGGGACAGGGGTTTAGGGAACGGGGAGCTGTTTTTT.

This clone was seen only once. The V and J genes are TRBV28 and TRBJ2-2, with 12 bases aligning to TRBD2. Germline V CDR1 and CDR2: MDHEN, SYDVKM. This CDR3 has 20 residues. V dropped 4 bases and J dropped 1; count of bases not matched to a gene: 13. The CDR3 DNA reads as TGTGCCAGCAGTTCCCACCCGACTAGCGGGAGACATAAGAACACCGGGGAGCTGTTTTTT. Its translation is CASSSHPTSGRHKNTGELFF.

This clone turned up a few times. The chain employs TRBV27 and TRBJ2-7, with D perhaps matching TRBD2 (6 bases). In germline, CDR1 is MNHEY, CDR2 SMNVEV (reference sequence). With 4 bases removed from V and 5 bases from J, the gap between germline ends came to 18 bases. The CDR3 has 15 amino acids. For the CDR3, the DNA is TGTGCCAGCAGTTCTTTAACGGGAGCACTTCACGAGCAGTACTTC. Protein sequence: CASSSLTGALHEQYF.

This sequence joins TRBV18 and TRBJ2-7, with 8 bases lining up with TRBD2. V lost 2 bases to trimming and J lost 3 bases; unmatched junction nucleotides: 6. CDR1 and CDR2 from the germline V gene are KGHSH and LQKENI. The CDR3 covers 15 residues. The CDR3 DNA reads TGTGCCAGCTCACCATTGACTAGCGTTGACTACGAGCAGTACTTC. Encoded protein: CASSPLTSVDYEQYF.

The chain recombines TRBV10-3 with TRBJ2-2; TRBD2 might be the D (5 bases). The CDR3 covers 14 residues. Germline loops: CDR1 ENHRY, CDR2 SYGVKD. Trimming removed 8 bases from V and 4 bases from J, with 14 bases in between. The CDR3 bases are TGTGCCATCGCTGGGGAGACTTTCACCGGGGAGCTGTTTTTT. This sequence encodes CAIAGETFTGELFF.

This chain uses TRBV5-1 with TRBJ2-3; no firm D call. V lost 1 base and J lost 5, with 8 bases in between. CDR3 length: 13 amino acids. From germline, CDR1 is SGHRS and CDR2 YFSETQ. The CDR3 sequence is CASSLQRVDTQYF. CDR3 sequence (DNA): TGCGCCAGCAGCTTGCAACGGGTAGATACGCAGTATTTT. The complete variable domain, with remaining parts taken from reference TRBV5-1 and TRBJ2-3, reads KAGVTQTPRYLIKTRGQQVTLSCSPISGHRSVSWYQQTPGQGLQFLFEYFSETQRNKGNFPGRFSGRQFSNSRSEMNVSTLELGDSALYLCASSLQRVDTQYFGPGTRLTVL.

This clone is judged medium-sized (0.01 to 0.1%). The V gene is TRBV14, the J gene TRBJ1-5; D is ambiguous. Trimming removed 4 bases from V and 3 bases from J, with 7 bases in between. This CDR3 contains 13 residues. The germline gives CDR1 SGHDN, CDR2 FVKESK. CDR3 region: CASSLGPNQPQHF. The CDR3 DNA reads TGTGCCAGCAGCCTCGGTCCCAATCAGCCCCAGCATTTT.

The chain employs TRBV28 and TRBJ1-2; possibly TRBD1 for D (6 bases). The CDR3 spans 18 residues. Per the germline V gene, CDR1 is MDHEN and CDR2 is SYDVKM. V was shortened by 4 bases and J by 6 bases, with 27 bases between the two germline ends. This CDR3 reads CASSSPSDQGRMVDGYTF. CDR3 nucleotide sequence: TGTGCCAGCAGTTCCCCTTCGGACCAGGGGCGGATGGTTGATGGCTACACCTTC.

The chain couples TRBV6-5 to TRBJ2-7, with TRBD2 matching over 13 bases. The CDR3 has 15 amino acids. Germline-derived CDR1 and CDR2 are MNHEY and SVGAGI. Unmatched junction bases numbered 2, after V lost 2 bases and J lost 4 bases. The CDR3 loop is CASSYRGLAGYEQYF. The CDR3 bases are TGTGCCAGCAGTTACCGGGGACTAGCGGGATACGAGCAGTACTTC.

The CDR3 sequence is CAWSTPGQTLYGYTF. DNA for the CDR3: TGTGCCTGGAGTACTCCCGGACAGACCCTATATGGCTACACCTTC. This chain connects TRBV30 to TRBJ1-2, with a weak D call TRBD1 (6 bases). With 2 bases removed from V and 5 bases from J, the gap between germline ends came to 18 bases. The V gene's germline CDR1 is GTSNPN and CDR2 SVGIG (reference sequence). The CDR3 is 15 amino acids.

This chain connects TRBV29-1 to TRBJ2-1, with 10 bases identical to TRBD2. The CDR3 covers 15 residues. Germline trimming cut 3 bases from V and 4 bases from J; bases unmatched to any gene: 6. CDR1 is SQVTM, CDR2 ANQGSEA, per germline. DNA for the CDR3: TGCAGCGTTGAGAGGAGCGGGAGGGCTTACAATGAGCAGTTCTTC. Protein: CSVERSGRAYNEQFF.

The chain carries TRBV7-2 and TRBJ2-3, with D possibly being TRBD2 (6 bases). CDR3 length: 14 amino acids. Germline CDR1 reads SGHTA; CDR2 reads FQGNSA. V gave up 11 bases and J gave up 0 bases, with 15 bases separating them. The CDR3 reads CAAGGGSSTDTQYF. CDR3 coding DNA: TGTGCCGCCGGGGGTGGATCTAGCACAGATACGCAGTATTTT.

V and J are TRBV7-9 and TRBJ2-5, with 10 bases lining up with TRBD2. After removal of 0 bases from V and 2 bases from J, the junction contained 6 bases not matched to a gene. The CDR3 has 17 amino acids. Germline CDR1 SEHNR, CDR2 FQNEAQ (reference sequence). CDR3 loop: CASSLAVLSGRQETQYF. Here the CDR3 DNA reads TGTGCCAGCAGCTTAGCGGTCCTTAGCGGGAGGCAAGAGACCCAGTACTTC.

This chain connects TRBV11-1 to TRBJ2-7; D gene ambiguous. CDR3 length equals 12 residues. The ends were cut back, 3 bases at V and 3 bases at J, with 6 bases in the middle. In germline, CDR1 is SGHAT, CDR2 FQDESV (reference sequence). CDR3: CASSLVDYEQYF. As DNA, the CDR3 is TGTGCCAGCAGCTTGGTAGACTACGAGCAGTACTTC. Based on the CDR3 plus reference TRBV11-1 and TRBJ2-7, the full variable domain is EAEVAQSPRYKITEKSQAVAFWCDPISGHATLYWYRQILGQGPELLVQFQDESVVDDSQLPKDRFSAERLKGVDSTLKIQPAELGDSAMYLCASSLVDYEQYFGPGTRLTVT.

The rearrangement joins TRBV27 to TRBJ1-6; a weak D match, TRBD1 (5 bases). The germline V and J ends were trimmed by 7 bases and 9 bases, with 19 bases remaining between them. CDR1 MNHEY and CDR2 SMNVEV come from the germline V gene (reference sequence). The CDR3 has 15 amino acids. CDR3: CASTPRNPGGSPLHF. The CDR3 DNA sequence: TGTGCCAGCACCCCTCGGAACCCGGGGGGTTCACCCCTCCACTTT.

This clone was counted once. V and J are TRBV19 and TRBJ2-5, with 8 bases aligning to TRBD2. The CDR3 contains 17 residues. V gave up 5 bases and J gave up 5 bases; unmatched junction bases: 16. Germline V CDR1 and CDR2: LNHDA, SQIVND (reference sequence). The CDR3 region has the DNA TGTGCCAGTAGTCCTCTCAAACTCCGGGAGGGCGTGGAGACCCAGTACTTC. Translating gives CASSPLKLREGVETQYF.

The J gene is TRBJ2-5, the V gene TRBV27; D not resolved. This CDR3 has 11 amino acids. Trimming took 6 bases from V and 4 from J, leaving 6 bases between them. The germline V gene encodes CDR1 MNHEY and CDR2 SMNVEV (reference sequence). CDR3 DNA sequence: TGTGCCAGCAGCACGGGAGAGACCCAGTACTTC. Translation gives CASSTGETQYF.

J is TRBJ2-3 and V is TRBV25-1; 8 bases fit TRBD1. The CDR3 sequence is 16 residues long. The junction had 9 bases not matched to a gene; V was cut back by 4 bases and J by 3 bases. CDR1 MGHDK and CDR2 SYGVNS come from the germline V gene. The CDR3 region has the DNA TGTGCCAGCAGTGGGGGGACAGGCGAAAAGACAGATACGCAGTATTTT. It specifies CASSGGTGEKTDTQYF.

The chain employs TRBV6-5 and TRBJ2-6, with unresolved D. This CDR3 comprises 15 residues. Germline CDR1 and CDR2: MNHEY and SVGAGI. Trimming took 6 bases from V and 0 from J, leaving 9 bases between them. The CDR3 region has the DNA TGTGCCAGCAGCATACCCAGCTCTGGGGCCAACGTCCTGACTTTC. Translating gives CASSIPSSGANVLTF.

The J gene is TRBJ1-2, the V gene TRBV6-5; 8 nucleotides align to TRBD1. Per the germline V gene, CDR1 is MNHEY and CDR2 is SVGAGI. After removal of 6 bases from V and 5 bases from J, the junction contained 8 bases not matched to a gene. This CDR3 spans 14 amino acids. CDR3 sequence: CASRFTDRAYGYTF. The CDR3 coding sequence is TGTGCCAGCAGATTTACGGACAGGGCGTATGGCTACACCTTC.

The chain carries TRBV12-3 or TRBV12-4 and TRBJ1-2; D is unclear. The V end lost 9 bases, the J end lost 8 bases, and 7 bases lay between the germline ends. The CDR3 spans 9 residues. The CDR3 here is CARRGGYTF. The CDR3 DNA is TGTGCCAGACGGGGAGGCTACACCTTC.

This chain uses TRBV5-6 with TRBJ1-3, with 7 bases fitting TRBD1. Germline CDR1 is SGHDT and CDR2 is YYEEEE. V shed 2 bases, J shed 2 bases, and the junction held 1 base outside the gene matches. The CDR3 covers 14 residues. The CDR3 sequence is CASSFQGAGNTIYF. Written as DNA, the CDR3 is TGTGCCAGCAGCTTCCAGGGGGCTGGAAACACCATATATTTT. Variable domain in full (rest from reference TRBV5-6 and TRBJ1-3): DAGVTQSPTHLIKTRGQQVTLRCSPKSGHDTVSWYQQALGQGPQFIFQYYEEEERQRGNFPDRFSGHQFPNYSSELNVNALLLGDSALYLCASSFQGAGNTIYFGEGSWLTVV.

The rearrangement links TRBV3-1 (or the pseudogene TRBV3-2) to TRBJ1-4, with 10 bases matching TRBD1. V trimming: 4 bases; J trimming: 12 bases; junction bases outside the gene matches: 2. CDR3 length: 12 amino acids. Per the germline V gene, CDR1 is LGHDT and CDR2 is YNNKEL (reference sequence). DNA for the CDR3: TGTGCCAGCAGCCCCGGGACAGGGGAACTGTTTTTT. Protein: CASSPGTGELFF.

CDR3 in amino acids: CASSQDWRYGYTF. The CDR3 DNA reads as TGTGCCAGCAGCCAAGATTGGAGGTATGGCTACACCTTC. The chain couples TRBV3-1 (or the pseudogene TRBV3-2) to TRBJ1-2; D is undetermined. CDR3 length: 13 amino acids. Germline loops: CDR1 LGHDT, CDR2 YNNKEL (reference sequence). V was pared by 0 bases and J by 5 bases, with 7 bases between.

This clone was counted once. One end of the junction varies from germline; a read error may be responsible. This chain uses TRBV7-2 with TRBJ1-2; 8 positions match TRBD1. Germline values: CDR1 SGHTA, CDR2 FQGNSA. This CDR3 has 12 residues. The CDR3 spells CASSFSRDRIIF. The CDR3 DNA reads as TGTGCCAGCAGCTTTTCCCGGGACAGGATCATATTC.

This chain links TRBV20-1 with TRBJ2-7, with D possibly matching TRBD2 (5 bases). With 2 bases removed from V and 6 bases from J, the gap between germline ends came to 8 bases. The CDR3 consists of 11 residues. Looked up from germline, CDR1 is DFQATT and CDR2 is SNEGSKA (reference sequence). The CDR3 reads CSARRGFEQYF. Written as DNA, the CDR3 is TGCAGTGCTAGACGGGGTTTCGAGCAGTACTTC.

This clone was counted once. V is TRBV5-1 and J is TRBJ2-5, with D tentatively TRBD2 (6 bases). Looked up from germline, CDR1 is SGHRS and CDR2 is YFSETQ. This CDR3 has 15 residues. V was trimmed by 2 bases and J by 5 bases, leaving 16 bases between them. CDR3 bases: TGCGCCAGCAGCTTCTCGCCGGGGGTAGCGGAGACCCAGTACTTC. Translation gives CASSFSPGVAETQYF.